Below are 22 T cell receptor beta chains sequenced from a single sample in a study of identical twins. TCRdb processed the 5' RACE reads anew with MiXCR; each CDR3 protein has one entry. Among about 100,000 distinct CDR3 sequences, around 5.5% were seen once, and the ten largest hold roughly 12%. The specimen sequenced was memory T cells sorted from blood. The receptors were gathered from a woman aged 45-65 years in good health.

This clonotype was counted many times. The V gene is TRBV12-3 or TRBV12-4, the J gene TRBJ2-7, with TRBD1 matching over 8 bases. CDR3 length: 14 residues. Trimming removed 9 bases from V and 5 bases from J; junction bases left unmatched: 12. CDR3 sequence reads: CASKRLGQVHEQYF. Here the CDR3 DNA reads TGTGCCAGTAAACGACTGGGACAGGTCCACGAGCAGTACTTC.

Worth noting for this clonotype: One base away lies a much larger clone, so this may be a sequencing read error. V usage is TRBV4-1 and J usage is TRBJ1-2; D is unclear. Germline CDR1 reads MGHRA; CDR2 reads YSYEKL. The CDR3 is 16 amino acids. The CDR3 DNA reads as TGCGCCAGCAGCCAAGATATTGGCGGGCCTAACTATGGCTACCCCTTC. Translating it yields CASSQDIGGPNYGYPF.

The chain is built from TRBV6-4 and TRBJ2-1; TRBD2 matches 7 bases. CDR1 MRHNA and CDR2 SNTAGT come from the germline V gene. J lost 12 bases, V lost 3 bases, and 5 bases had no gene match. The CDR3 totals 12 residues. In DNA form, the CDR3 reads TGTGCCAGCAGTGAGTCCGGGAGGCCGCAGTTCTTC. Amino acid sequence: CASSESGRPQFF.

This clonotype has at least ten counts. The V call is TRBV24-1, the J call TRBJ1-1, with 9 bases fitting TRBD1. The CDR3 has 14 residues. The J segment lost 11 bases and the V segment lost 4 bases, leaving 10 bases of the junction unmatched. CDR1 is KGHDR and CDR2 is SFDVKD in the germline V gene. The CDR3 sequence: CATSDLKTGGMAFF. In DNA, the CDR3 is TGTGCCACCAGTGACCTGAAAACAGGGGGCATGGCTTTCTTT.

This clonotype is termed medium-sized. This chain uses TRBV7-8 with TRBJ2-1, with unresolved D. The CDR3 is 16 residues long. V gave up 5 bases and J gave up 2 bases, with 16 bases separating them. The germline CDR1 and CDR2 sequences are SGHVS and FQNEAQ. CDR3 in DNA: TGTGCCAGCAGCCCCGCCAGGCGGAGAACCTACAATGAGCAGTTCTTC. Translating gives CASSPARRRTYNEQFF.

This clonotype was counted ten times or more. CDR3 in DNA: TGTGCCAGTAGTATAGATAACACCATATATTTT. It codes for CASSIDNTIYF. The J gene is TRBJ1-3, the V gene TRBV19; D remains unclear. The length of the CDR3 is 11 residues. Trimming removed 0 bases from V and 7 bases from J, with 1 base in between. Looked up from germline, CDR1 is LNHDA and CDR2 is SQIVND (reference sequence).

This clonotype was observed a handful of times. The V and J genes are TRBV7-2 and TRBJ2-2, with 7 positions matching TRBD2. Trimming cost V 2 bases and J 1 base; bases outside gene matches: 10. The V gene's germline CDR1 is SGHTA and CDR2 FQGNSA. The CDR3 totals 18 residues. CDR3 DNA sequence: TGTGCCAGCAGCTTAACCGGGACCAGCGGGGTGAACACCGGGGAGCTGTTTTTT. Its translation is CASSLTGTSGVNTGELFF.

This clonotype was observed at least ten times. The rearrangement joins TRBV12-3 or TRBV12-4 to TRBJ2-3; 8 bases fit TRBD2. After removal of 7 bases from V and 7 bases from J, the junction contained 10 bases not matched to a gene. The CDR3 is 14 amino acids. CDR3 in amino acids: CASKSSGAVNTQYF. CDR3 DNA sequence: TGTGCCAGCAAAAGTAGCGGGGCTGTAAATACGCAGTATTTT.

The gene calls are TRBV5-5 and TRBJ2-1, with 7 bases lining up with TRBD2. Looked up from germline, CDR1 is SGHKS and CDR2 is YYEKEE (reference sequence). The CDR3 spans 11 residues. The junction had 9 bases not matched to a gene; V was cut back by 6 bases and J by 15 bases. CDR3 coding DNA: TGTGCCAGCACCGAACGGGACTACTTGTTCTTC. Translation gives CASTERDYLFF.

This clonotype was counted at least ten times. As DNA, the CDR3 is TGTGCCAGCTCACAAGGACAGGCGAGCTCCTACAATGAGCAGTTCTTC. Residues: CASSQGQASSYNEQFF. The chain combines TRBV18 with TRBJ2-1; 7 bases line up with TRBD1. With 4 bases clipped from V and 0 bases from J, the junction kept 6 bases outside the gene matches. The germline V gene encodes CDR1 KGHSH and CDR2 LQKENI. The CDR3 runs 16 residues.

This clonotype showed up many times. The chain links TRBV7-9 to TRBJ2-2; 7 nucleotides match TRBD2. The CDR3 runs 16 residues. J was trimmed by 1 base and V by 3 bases; bases with no gene match: 5. Germline V CDR1 and CDR2: SEHNR, FQNEAQ (reference sequence). The CDR3 loop is CASSFGSGVNTGELFF. In nucleotides, the CDR3 is TGTGCCAGCAGCTTTGGAAGCGGGGTGAACACCGGGGAGCTGTTTTTT.

This clonotype has a count of ten or more. This chain connects TRBV2 to TRBJ2-1; the match to TRBD2 covers 12 bases. Trimming removed 4 bases from V and 3 bases from J; junction bases left unmatched: 16. Germline CDR1 and CDR2: SNHLY and FYNNEI. The CDR3 has 20 amino acids. CDR3 in DNA: TGTGCCAGCAGTGCCCCATTTCGGACTAGCGGGATTCCCTACTACAATGAGCAGTTCTTC. Encoded protein: CASSAPFRTSGIPYYNEQFF.

There are many counts of this clonotype. The chain uses TRBV5-1 and TRBJ2-3, with TRBD2 as a possible D gene (6 bases). The V and J ends lost 5 bases and 4 bases respectively, with 14 bases between them. The CDR3 totals 14 residues. Germline values: CDR1 SGHRS, CDR2 YFSETQ. The DNA of the CDR3 is TGCGCCAGCAGTCGGGAGTTGGTGGCAGATACGCAGTATTTT. Residues: CASSRELVADTQYF.

This clonotype was observed at least ten times. The rearrangement uses TRBV15 and TRBJ2-1; D gene uncertain. Trimming cost V 4 bases and J 7 bases, with 5 bases left between them. The CDR3 has 11 residues. Germline CDR1 reads LNHNV; CDR2 reads YYDKDF (reference sequence). The CDR3 spells CATSTENEQFF. CDR3 in DNA: TGTGCCACCAGCACAGAGAATGAGCAGTTCTTC.

There are many counts of this clonotype. This chain uses TRBV24-1 with TRBJ2-3; D may be TRBD1 (5 bases). This CDR3 comprises 14 residues. Trimming removed 5 bases from V and 3 bases from J, with 11 bases in between. CDR1 KGHDR and CDR2 SFDVKD come from the germline V gene. The CDR3: CATSGQGQTDTQYF. The CDR3 DNA reads TGTGCCACCAGTGGGCAGGGTCAGACAGATACGCAGTATTTT.

The V and J genes are TRBV5-4 and TRBJ1-1, with a weak D call TRBD1 (5 bases). The germline gives CDR1 SGHNT, CDR2 YYREEE (reference sequence). CDR3 length equals 15 residues. V was trimmed by 0 bases and J by 1 base, leaving 10 bases between them. CDR3 bases: TGTGCCAGCAGCTTGGAGGAGGGGCGGAACACTGAAGCTTTCTTT. Translation gives CASSLEEGRNTEAFF.

The V and J genes are TRBV20-1 and TRBJ1-5; 11 bases fit TRBD1. The CDR3 is made up of 14 amino acids. With 4 bases clipped from V and 7 bases from J, the junction kept 6 bases outside the gene matches. CDR1 is DFQATT and CDR2 is SNEGSKA in the germline V gene (reference sequence). CDR3 loop: CSATRTGGEQPQHF. CDR3 coding DNA: TGCAGTGCTACCCGGACAGGGGGCGAACAGCCCCAGCATTTT.

This sequence joins TRBV3-1 and TRBJ2-3, with a tentative D call TRBD2 (5 bases). Germline assignment: CDR1 LGHDT and CDR2 YNNKEL (reference sequence). CDR3 length: 13 residues. V was shortened by 1 base and J by 10 bases, with 12 bases between the two germline ends. DNA of the CDR3: TGTGCCAGCAGCCAAGTTGGAGGAGACTCGCAGTATTTT. Protein sequence: CASSQVGGDSQYF.

The CDR3 region is CASSKATSGSRASKETQYF. CDR3 sequence (DNA): TGTGCCAGCAGCAAAGCAACTAGCGGGAGCCGAGCGAGTAAAGAGACCCAGTACTTC. This chain uses TRBV21-1 with TRBJ2-5; TRBD2 reflects the table's D call only, with no check against the DNA. TRBV21-1 is a pseudogene locus. CDR3 length: 19 residues.

This clonotype was observed a few times. This chain joins TRBV2 and TRBJ1-2, with a possible D match to TRBD1 (6 bases). The V gene lost 4 bases and the J gene lost 5 bases, with 8 bases spanning the gap. CDR1 is SNHLY, CDR2 FYNNEI, per germline. This CDR3 has 12 residues. The CDR3 DNA sequence: TGTGCCAGCAGTGCCGGACAGTATGGCTACACCTTC. Its protein is CASSAGQYGYTF.

The chain joins TRBV28 to TRBJ2-3; the D call may be TRBD1 or TRBD2 (5 bases each). Trimming took 8 bases from V and 0 from J, leaving 6 bases between them. Germline CDR1 is MDHEN and CDR2 is SYDVKM. CDR3 length equals 12 residues. CDR3 DNA sequence: TGTGCCAGCGGGACCAGCACAGATACGCAGTATTTT. It is translated as CASGTSTDTQYF.

This clonotype occurred many times. This chain connects TRBV5-6 to TRBJ2-5; D is perhaps TRBD2 (6 bases). Germline V gene lookup returns CDR1 SGHDT and CDR2 YYEEEE. Between the trimmed V and J ends, which lost 1 base and 8 bases, there was a span of 15 bases. The CDR3 is made up of 14 amino acids. The CDR3 DNA reads TGTGCCAGCAGCTTGCCTAGTATCGGGGGAACCCAGTACTTC. It yields the protein CASSLPSIGGTQYF.